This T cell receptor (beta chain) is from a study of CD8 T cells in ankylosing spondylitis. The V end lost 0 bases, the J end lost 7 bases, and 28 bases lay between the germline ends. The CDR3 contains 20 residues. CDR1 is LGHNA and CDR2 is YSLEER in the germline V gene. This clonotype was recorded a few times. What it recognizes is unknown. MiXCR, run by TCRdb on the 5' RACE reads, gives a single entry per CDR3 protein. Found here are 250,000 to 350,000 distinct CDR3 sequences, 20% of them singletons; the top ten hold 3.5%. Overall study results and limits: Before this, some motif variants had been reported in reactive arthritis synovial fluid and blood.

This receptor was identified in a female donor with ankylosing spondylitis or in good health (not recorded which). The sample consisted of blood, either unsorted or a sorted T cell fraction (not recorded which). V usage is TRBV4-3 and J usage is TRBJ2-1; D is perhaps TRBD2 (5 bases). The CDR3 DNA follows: TGCGCCAGCAGCCAAGATTATTCGGACTCTAGGTATTCTTTTGGGAATGAGCAGTTCTTC. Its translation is CASSQDYSDSRYSFGNEQFF.